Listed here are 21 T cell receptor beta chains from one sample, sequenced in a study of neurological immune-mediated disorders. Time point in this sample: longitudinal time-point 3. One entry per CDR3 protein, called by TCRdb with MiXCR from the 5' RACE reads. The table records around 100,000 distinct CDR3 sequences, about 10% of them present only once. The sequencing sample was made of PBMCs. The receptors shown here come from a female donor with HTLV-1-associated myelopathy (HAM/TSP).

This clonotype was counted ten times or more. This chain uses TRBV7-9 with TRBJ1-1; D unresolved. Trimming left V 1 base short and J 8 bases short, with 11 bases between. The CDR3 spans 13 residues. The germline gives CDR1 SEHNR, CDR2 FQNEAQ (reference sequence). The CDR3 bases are TGTGCCAGCAGCTTAGGGTCTGAACCGGAAGCTTTCTTT. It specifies CASSLGSEPEAFF.

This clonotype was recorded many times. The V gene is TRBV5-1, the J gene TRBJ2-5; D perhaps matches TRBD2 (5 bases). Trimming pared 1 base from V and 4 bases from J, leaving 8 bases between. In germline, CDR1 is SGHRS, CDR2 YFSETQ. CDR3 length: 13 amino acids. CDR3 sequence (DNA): TGCGCCAGCAGCTTGATAGGAGGAGAGACCCAGTACTTC. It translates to CASSLIGGETQYF.

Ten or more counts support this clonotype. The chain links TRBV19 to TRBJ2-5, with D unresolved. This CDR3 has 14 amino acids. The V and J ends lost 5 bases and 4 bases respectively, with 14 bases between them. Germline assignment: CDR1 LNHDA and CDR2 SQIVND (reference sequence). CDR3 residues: CASSRNQVSETQYF. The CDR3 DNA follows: TGTGCCAGTAGTCGGAATCAGGTTTCAGAGACCCAGTACTTC.

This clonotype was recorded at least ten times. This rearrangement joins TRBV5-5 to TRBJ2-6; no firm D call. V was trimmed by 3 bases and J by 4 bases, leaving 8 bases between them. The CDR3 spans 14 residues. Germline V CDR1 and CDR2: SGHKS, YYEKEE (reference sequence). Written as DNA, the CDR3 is TGTGCCAGCAGCTCCATCGGAGGGGCCAACGTCCTGACTTTC. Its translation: CASSSIGGANVLTF.

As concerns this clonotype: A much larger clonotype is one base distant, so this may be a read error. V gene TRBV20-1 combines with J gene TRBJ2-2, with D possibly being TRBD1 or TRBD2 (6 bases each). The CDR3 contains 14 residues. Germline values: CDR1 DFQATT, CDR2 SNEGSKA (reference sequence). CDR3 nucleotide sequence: TGCAGTGCTCTAGGGGGACCGAACACCGGGGGGCTGTTTTTT. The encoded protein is CSALGGPNTGGLFF.

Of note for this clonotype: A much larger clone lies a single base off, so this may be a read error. The CDR3 loop is CSAPPRVAHTDTRYF. CDR3 bases: TGCAGTGCCCCCCCTCGGGTGGCGCACACAGATACGCGGTATTTT. The rearrangement uses TRBV20-1 and TRBJ2-3; no firm D call. This CDR3 region has 15 residues. CDR1 is DFQATT and CDR2 is SNEGSKA in the germline V gene (reference sequence).

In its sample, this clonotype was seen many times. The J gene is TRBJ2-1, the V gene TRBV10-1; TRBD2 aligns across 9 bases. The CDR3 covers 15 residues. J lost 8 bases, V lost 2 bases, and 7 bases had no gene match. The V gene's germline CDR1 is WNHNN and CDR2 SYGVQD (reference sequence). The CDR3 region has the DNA TGCGCCAGCAGTGAGGGCGGGGGGGCGAAGGATGAGCAGTTCTTC. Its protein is CASSEGGGAKDEQFF.

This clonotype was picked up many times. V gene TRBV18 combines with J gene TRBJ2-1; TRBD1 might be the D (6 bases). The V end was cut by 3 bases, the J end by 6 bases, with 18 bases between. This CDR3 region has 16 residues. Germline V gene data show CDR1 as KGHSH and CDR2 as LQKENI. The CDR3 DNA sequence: TGTGCCAGCTCACCTGCCGACAGGAGCCTTGCCAATGAGCAGTTCTTC. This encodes CASSPADRSLANEQFF.

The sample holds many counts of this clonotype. The CDR3 coding sequence is TGTGCCAGCAGCCGAATATTCACAGATACGCAGTATTTT. Translation gives CASSRIFTDTQYF. This sequence joins TRBV9 and TRBJ2-3; no clear D. The length of the CDR3 is 13 residues. Trimming left V 4 bases short and J 2 bases short, with 8 bases between. Germline V lookup: CDR1 SGDLS, CDR2 YYNGEE.

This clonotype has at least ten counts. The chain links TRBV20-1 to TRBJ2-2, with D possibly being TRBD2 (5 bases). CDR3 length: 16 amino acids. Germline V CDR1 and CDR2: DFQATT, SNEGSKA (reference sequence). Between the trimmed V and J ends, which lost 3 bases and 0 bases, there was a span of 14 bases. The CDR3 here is CSASRGPSSNTGELFF. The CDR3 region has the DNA TGCAGTGCTAGCCGGGGTCCTTCTTCGAACACCGGGGAGCTGTTTTTT.

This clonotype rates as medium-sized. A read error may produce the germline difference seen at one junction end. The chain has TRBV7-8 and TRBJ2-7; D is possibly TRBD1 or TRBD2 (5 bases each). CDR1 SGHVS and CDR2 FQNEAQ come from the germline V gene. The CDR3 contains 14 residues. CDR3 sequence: CATSPLGAGAELYF. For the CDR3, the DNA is TGTGCCACCAGTCCGCTAGGTGCCGGGGCTGAGCTGTACTTC.

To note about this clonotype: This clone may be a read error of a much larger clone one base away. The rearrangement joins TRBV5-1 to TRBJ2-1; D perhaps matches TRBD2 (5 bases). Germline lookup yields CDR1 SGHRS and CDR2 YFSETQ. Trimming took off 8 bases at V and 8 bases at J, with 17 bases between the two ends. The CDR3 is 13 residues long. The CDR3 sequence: CASVDWARDEQFF. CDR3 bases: TGCGCCAGTGTGGACTGGGCTAGGGATGAGCAGTTCTTC.

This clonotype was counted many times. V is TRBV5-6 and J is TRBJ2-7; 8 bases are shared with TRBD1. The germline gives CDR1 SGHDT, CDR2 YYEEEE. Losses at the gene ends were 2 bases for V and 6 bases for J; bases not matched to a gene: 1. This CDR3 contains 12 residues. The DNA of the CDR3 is TGTGCCAGCAGCTTTGACAGGGGCGAGCAGTACTTC. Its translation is CASSFDRGEQYF.

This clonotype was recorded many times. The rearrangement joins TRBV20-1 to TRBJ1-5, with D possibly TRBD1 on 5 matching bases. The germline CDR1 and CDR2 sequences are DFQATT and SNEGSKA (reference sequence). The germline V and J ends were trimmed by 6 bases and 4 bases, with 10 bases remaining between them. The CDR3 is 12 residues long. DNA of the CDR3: TGCAGTGCGACGACAGTTAATCAGCCCCAGCATTTT. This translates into CSATTVNQPQHF.

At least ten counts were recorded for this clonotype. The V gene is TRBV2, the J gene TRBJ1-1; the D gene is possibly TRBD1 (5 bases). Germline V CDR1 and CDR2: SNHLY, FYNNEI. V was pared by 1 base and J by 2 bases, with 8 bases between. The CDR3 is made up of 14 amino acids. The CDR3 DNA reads TGTGCCAGCAGTGAAGTGACAGTCAACACTGAAGCTTTCTTT. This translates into CASSEVTVNTEAFF.

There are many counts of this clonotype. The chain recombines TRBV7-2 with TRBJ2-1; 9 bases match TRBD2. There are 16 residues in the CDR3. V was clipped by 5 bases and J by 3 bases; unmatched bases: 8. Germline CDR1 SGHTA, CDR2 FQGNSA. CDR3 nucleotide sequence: TGTGCCAGCAGCGCCGGGACTAGCTTTATCTACAATGAGCAGTTCTTC. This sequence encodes CASSAGTSFIYNEQFF.

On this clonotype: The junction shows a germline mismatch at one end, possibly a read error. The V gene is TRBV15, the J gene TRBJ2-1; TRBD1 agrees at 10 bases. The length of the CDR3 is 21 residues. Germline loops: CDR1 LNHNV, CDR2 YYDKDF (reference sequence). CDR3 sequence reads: CATSRDARTGGPIFSYNEQFF. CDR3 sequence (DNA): TGTGCTACCAGCAGAGATGCACGGACAGGGGGTCCCATCTTCTCCTACAATGAGCAGTTCTTC.

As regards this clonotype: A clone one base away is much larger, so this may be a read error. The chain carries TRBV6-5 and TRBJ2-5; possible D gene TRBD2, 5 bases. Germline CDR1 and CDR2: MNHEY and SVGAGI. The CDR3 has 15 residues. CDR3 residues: CSSSYVSGVQETQYF. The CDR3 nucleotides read TGTTCCAGCAGTTACGTAAGCGGAGTCCAAGAGACCCAGTACTTC.

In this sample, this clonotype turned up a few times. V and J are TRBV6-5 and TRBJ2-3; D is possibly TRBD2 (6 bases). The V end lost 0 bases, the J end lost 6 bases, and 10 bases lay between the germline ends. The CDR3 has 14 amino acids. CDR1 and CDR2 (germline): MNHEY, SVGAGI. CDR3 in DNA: TGTGCCAGCAGTTACTCGCGGGGAAGGGATACGCAGTATTTT. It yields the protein CASSYSRGRDTQYF.

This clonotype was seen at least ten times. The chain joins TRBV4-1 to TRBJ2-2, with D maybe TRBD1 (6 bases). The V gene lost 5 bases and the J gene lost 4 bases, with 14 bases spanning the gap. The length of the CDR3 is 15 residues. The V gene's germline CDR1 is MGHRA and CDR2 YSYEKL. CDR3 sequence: CASSSTGLGTGELFF. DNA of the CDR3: TGCGCCAGCAGCTCCACAGGGTTAGGCACCGGGGAGCTGTTTTTT.

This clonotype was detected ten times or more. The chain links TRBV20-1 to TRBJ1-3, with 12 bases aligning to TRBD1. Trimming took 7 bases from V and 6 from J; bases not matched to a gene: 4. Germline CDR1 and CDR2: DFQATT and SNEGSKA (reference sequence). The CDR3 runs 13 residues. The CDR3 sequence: CSVPGQGANTIYF. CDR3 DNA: TGCAGTGTACCGGGACAGGGGGCAAACACCATATATTTT.